This T cell receptor beta chain stems from a study of blood T cell repertoires in COVID-19. Study-level background: Acute and convalescent COVID-19 samples came from the United States, Italy and Spain. Nucleic acid was either cDNA or gDNA, and it came from T cells, B-cell-depleted T cells, or PBMCs.

The germline CDR1 and CDR2 sequences are MDHEN and SYDVKM. V lost 6 bases to trimming and J lost 2 bases, with 10 bases between them. This CDR3 has 13 residues. Clinical history as reported by participants underpinned cohort assignment. Source study methods: How many nucleated cells were present was estimated from reference gene primer amplification. The method was immunoSEQ multiplex PCR; TCRdb's version includes in-frame clones alone and lacks a portion of them. V, J and clone size are taken as reported in that table, and D and trimming were inferred from the DNA itself. The data hold 330,000 or so clones, with approximately 88% observed a single time.

Sequenced: PBMCs or T cells enriched from blood (not recorded which). This TCR was sampled from a young man who had recovered from COVID-19. This sequence joins TRBV28 and TRBJ1-2; D gene unclear. CDR3 region: CASRTGANYGYTF. The CDR3 DNA follows: TGTGCCAGCAGGACGGGAGCAAACTATGGCTACACCTTC.